Listed below are T cell receptor beta chains from one sample, sequenced in a study of identical twins. TCRdb itself ran the 5' RACE reads through MiXCR, one entry per CDR3 protein. The data show around 250,000 distinct CDR3 sequences, about 12% seen once. This same sample was also part of a study on yellow fever vaccine responses in identical twins.

Sequencing input: memory (CD45RO+) T cells sorted from blood. The receptor source for this set is a woman younger than 30 in good health. Both conserved end residues are part of each CDR3. D genes are given only for firm matches. Size tells how often a clone was seen (once, few, many) or the class of an expanded clone, and some rows leave it out.

J gene: TRBJ2-7
clone size: many
CDR3 length: 14
V gene: TRBV7-9
D gene: -
CDR3 DNA: TGTGCCAGCAGCTCCTCGGGGCAGGGGGGCGAGCAGTACTTC
CDR3 protein: CASSSSGQGGEQYF

J gene: TRBJ2-7
clone size: many
CDR3 length: 14
V gene: TRBV5-1
D gene: -
CDR3 DNA: TGCGCCAGCAGCTTGGCAGGGGTCATCTACGAGCAGTACTTC
CDR3 protein: CASSLAGVIYEQYF

J gene: TRBJ2-7
clone size: many
CDR3 length: 13
V gene: TRBV5-1
D gene: -
CDR3 DNA: TGCGCCAGCAGCTTGAAGGCAGTTGGCGAGCAGTACTTC
CDR3 protein: CASSLKAVGEQYF

J gene: TRBJ2-1
clone size: many
CDR3 length: 15
V gene: TRBV28
D gene: -
CDR3 DNA: TGTGCCAGCAGTCCCCCCGGGGCGGCGTACAATGAGCAGTTCTTC
CDR3 protein: CASSPPGAAYNEQFF

J gene: TRBJ2-3
clone size: -
CDR3 length: 14
V gene: TRBV18
D gene: TRBD1
CDR3 DNA: TGTGCCAGCTCACCGGCGGGACAGGGGGATACGCAGTATTTT
CDR3 protein: CASSPAGQGDTQYF

J gene: TRBJ2-7
clone size: few
CDR3 length: 12
V gene: TRBV5-1
D gene: TRBD1
CDR3 DNA: TGCGCCAGCAGCCCCTTGGGACAGGCGCAGTACTTC
CDR3 protein: CASSPLGQAQYF

J gene: TRBJ2-7
clone size: few
CDR3 length: 14
V gene: TRBV12-3/TRBV12-4
D gene: TRBD2
CDR3 DNA: TGTGCCAGCAGTTTTAGCGGGGGGGGCTACGAGCAGTACTTC
CDR3 protein: CASSFSGGGYEQYF

J gene: TRBJ2-1
clone size: -
CDR3 length: 17
V gene: TRBV6-1
D gene: TRBD2
CDR3 DNA: TGTGCCAGCAGCCCCTGGGTAGCGGGAGGGCCGGGCAATGAGCAGTTCTTC
CDR3 protein: CASSPWVAGGPGNEQFF

J gene: TRBJ2-7
clone size: few
CDR3 length: 9
V gene: TRBV20-1
D gene: -
CDR3 DNA: TGCAGTGCGGACTACGAGCAGTACTTC
CDR3 protein: CSADYEQYF

J gene: TRBJ2-3
clone size: -
CDR3 length: 14
V gene: TRBV12-3/TRBV12-4
D gene: TRBD2
CDR3 DNA: TGTGCCAGCAAGCGGGAGGGAATGAAGGATACGCAGTATTTT
CDR3 protein: CASKREGMKDTQYF

J gene: TRBJ1-5
clone size: few
CDR3 length: 14
V gene: TRBV10-3
D gene: TRBD1
CDR3 DNA: TGTGCCATCAGGGGACAGGGCCAGAATCAGCCCCAGCATTTT
CDR3 protein: CAIRGQGQNQPQHF

J gene: TRBJ2-2
clone size: few
CDR3 length: 17
V gene: TRBV6-5
D gene: -
CDR3 DNA: TGTGCCAGCAGTTACTCGATTCAGGGTGGGAAGGCCGGGGAGCTGTTTTTT
CDR3 protein: CASSYSIQGGKAGELFF

J gene: TRBJ1-5
clone size: few
CDR3 length: 16
V gene: TRBV25-1
D gene: -
CDR3 DNA: TGTGCCAGCAGTGATGGGGGGTCCTTTTACAATCAGCCCCAGCATTTT
CDR3 protein: CASSDGGSFYNQPQHF

J gene: TRBJ1-2
clone size: -
CDR3 length: 16
V gene: TRBV5-5
D gene: TRBD1
CDR3 DNA: TGTGCCAGCAGCCCGAGGGACAGGGCCCCGTCAGGTGGCTACACCTTC
CDR3 protein: CASSPRDRAPSGGYTF

J gene: TRBJ1-6
clone size: few
CDR3 length: 15
V gene: TRBV12-3/TRBV12-4
D gene: TRBD1
CDR3 DNA: TGTGCCAGCATCTTAGACAGGGTCGAGAATTCACCCCTCCACTTT
CDR3 protein: CASILDRVENSPLHF

J gene: TRBJ1-1
clone size: -
CDR3 length: 13
V gene: TRBV12-3/TRBV12-4
D gene: -
CDR3 DNA: TGTGCCAGCAGCGGCGGAGGGAGGACTGAAGCTTTCTTT
CDR3 protein: CASSGGGRTEAFF

J gene: TRBJ2-5
clone size: few
CDR3 length: 13
V gene: TRBV7-3
D gene: -
CDR3 DNA: TGTGCCAGCAGTTACGACCCTCGGGAGACCCAGTACTTC
CDR3 protein: CASSYDPRETQYF

J gene: TRBJ2-5
clone size: -
CDR3 length: 15
V gene: TRBV11-2
D gene: TRBD1
CDR3 DNA: TGTGCCAGCAGCTTCCACAGGGGGCATGGGGAGACCCAGTACTTC
CDR3 protein: CASSFHRGHGETQYF

J gene: TRBJ2-3
clone size: -
CDR3 length: 15
V gene: TRBV20-1
D gene: TRBD2
CDR3 DNA: TGCAGTGCTAGAGATCAAGCGGGGAGCACAGATACGCAGTATTTT
CDR3 protein: CSARDQAGSTDTQYF

J gene: TRBJ1-1
clone size: few
CDR3 length: 15
V gene: TRBV5-1
D gene: -
CDR3 DNA: TGCGCCAGCAGCTCCAGTGTCGGCACCAGCACTGAAGCTTTCTTT
CDR3 protein: CASSSSVGTSTEAFF

J gene: TRBJ2-7
clone size: many
CDR3 length: 13
V gene: TRBV7-3
D gene: -
CDR3 DNA: TGTGCCAGCAGCTTATTAGGCTCCTACGAGCAGTACTTC
CDR3 protein: CASSLLGSYEQYF

J gene: TRBJ2-1
clone size: few
CDR3 length: 14
V gene: TRBV7-2
D gene: -
CDR3 DNA: TGTGCCAGCAGCCCCCGAACTACTAACAATGAGCAGTTCTTC
CDR3 protein: CASSPRTTNNEQFF

J gene: TRBJ2-7
clone size: -
CDR3 length: 15
V gene: TRBV29-1
D gene: TRBD1
CDR3 DNA: TGCAGCGTTGAGGCCGGGGACAGGAACTCCTACGAGCAGTACTTC
CDR3 protein: CSVEAGDRNSYEQYF

J gene: TRBJ1-3
clone size: -
CDR3 length: 15
V gene: TRBV24-1
D gene: -
CDR3 DNA: TGTGCCACCAGTGATTCTATGGGTAGTGGAAACACCATATATTTT
CDR3 protein: CATSDSMGSGNTIYF

J gene: TRBJ2-4
clone size: -
CDR3 length: 14
V gene: TRBV2
D gene: -
CDR3 DNA: TGTGCCAGCAAGGAGACTAGTCCCAAAAACATTCAGTACTTC
CDR3 protein: CASKETSPKNIQYF

J gene: TRBJ2-7
clone size: -
CDR3 length: 13
V gene: TRBV4-2
D gene: -
CDR3 DNA: TGTGCCAGCAGCCATCCCCAGACGTACGAGCAGTACTTC
CDR3 protein: CASSHPQTYEQYF